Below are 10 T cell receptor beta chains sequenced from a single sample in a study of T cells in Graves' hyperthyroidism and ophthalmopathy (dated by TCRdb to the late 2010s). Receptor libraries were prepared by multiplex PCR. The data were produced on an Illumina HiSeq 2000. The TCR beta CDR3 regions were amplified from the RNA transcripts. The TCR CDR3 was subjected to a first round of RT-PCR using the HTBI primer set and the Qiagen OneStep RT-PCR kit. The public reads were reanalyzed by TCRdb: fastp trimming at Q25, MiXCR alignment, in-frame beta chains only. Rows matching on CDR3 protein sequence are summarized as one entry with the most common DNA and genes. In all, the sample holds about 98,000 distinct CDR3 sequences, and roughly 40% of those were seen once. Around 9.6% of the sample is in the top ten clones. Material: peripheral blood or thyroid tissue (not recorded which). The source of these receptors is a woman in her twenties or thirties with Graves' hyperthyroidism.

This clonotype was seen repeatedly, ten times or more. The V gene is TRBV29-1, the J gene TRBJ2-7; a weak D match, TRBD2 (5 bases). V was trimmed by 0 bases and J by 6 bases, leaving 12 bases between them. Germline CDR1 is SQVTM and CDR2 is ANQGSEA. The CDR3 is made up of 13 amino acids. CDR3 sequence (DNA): TGCAGCGTTGAAGACGACTGGAGGTCCGAGCAGTACTTC. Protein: CSVEDDWRSEQYF.

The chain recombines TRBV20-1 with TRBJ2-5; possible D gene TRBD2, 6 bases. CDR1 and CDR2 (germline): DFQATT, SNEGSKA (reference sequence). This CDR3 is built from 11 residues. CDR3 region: CSVSSVETQYF. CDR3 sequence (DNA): TGCAGCGTTTCTAGCGTGGAGACCCAGTACTTC.

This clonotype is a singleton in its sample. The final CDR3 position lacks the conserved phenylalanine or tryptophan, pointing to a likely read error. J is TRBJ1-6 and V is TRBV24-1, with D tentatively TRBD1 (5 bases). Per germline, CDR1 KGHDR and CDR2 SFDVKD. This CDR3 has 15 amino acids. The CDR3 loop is CATSDDSSYNSPLHL. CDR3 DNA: TGTGCCACCAGTGACGACAGCTCCTATAATTCGCCCCTCCACCTT.

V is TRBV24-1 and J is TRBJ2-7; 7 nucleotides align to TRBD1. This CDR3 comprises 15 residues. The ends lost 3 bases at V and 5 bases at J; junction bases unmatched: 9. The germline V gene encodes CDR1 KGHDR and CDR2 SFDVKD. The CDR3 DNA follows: TGTGCCACCAGTGATACCGTGACAGGGCGCAACGAGCAGTACTTC. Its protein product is CATSDTVTGRNEQYF.

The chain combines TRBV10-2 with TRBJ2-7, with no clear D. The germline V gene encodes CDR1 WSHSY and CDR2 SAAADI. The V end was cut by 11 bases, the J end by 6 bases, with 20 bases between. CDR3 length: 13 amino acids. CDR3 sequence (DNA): TGCGCCGGCTCAGCGCTCCGAACCTGCGAGCAGTACTTC. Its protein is CAGSALRTCEQYF.

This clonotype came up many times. CDR3 nucleotide sequence: TGCAGTGCTAGAGGAAGCTGCTATGGCTACACCTTC. This gives the protein CSARGSCYGYTF. This chain joins TRBV20-1 and TRBJ1-2, with no clear D. Trimming stripped 1 base from V and 4 bases from J, with 7 bases between. The CDR3 is made up of 12 amino acids. Per the germline V gene, CDR1 is DFQATT and CDR2 is SNEGSKA (reference sequence).

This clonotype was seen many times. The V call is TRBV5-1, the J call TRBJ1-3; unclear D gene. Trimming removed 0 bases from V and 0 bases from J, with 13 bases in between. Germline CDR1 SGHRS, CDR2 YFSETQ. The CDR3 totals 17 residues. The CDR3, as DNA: TGCGCCAGCAGCTTGGACCTGGCAGTGAGCTCTGGAAACACCATATATTTT. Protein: CASSLDLAVSSGNTIYF. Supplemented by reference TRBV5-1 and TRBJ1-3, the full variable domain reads KAGVTQTPRYLIKTRGQQVTLSCSPISGHRSVSWYQQTPGQGLQFLFEYFSETQRNKGNFPGRFSGRQFSNSRSEMNVSTLELGDSALYLCASSLDLAVSSGNTIYFGEGSWLTVV.

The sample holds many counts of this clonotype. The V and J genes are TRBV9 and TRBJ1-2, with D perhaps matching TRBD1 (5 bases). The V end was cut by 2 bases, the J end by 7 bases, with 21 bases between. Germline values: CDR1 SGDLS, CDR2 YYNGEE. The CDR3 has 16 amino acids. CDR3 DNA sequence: TGTGCCAGCAGCGTCTCTGGGGGGGGACCTGCGCGTGGCTACACCTTC. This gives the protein CASSVSGGGPARGYTF. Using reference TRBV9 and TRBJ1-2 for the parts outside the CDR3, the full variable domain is DSGVTQTPKHLITATGQRVTLRCSPRSGDLSVYWYQQSLDQGLQFLIQYYNGEERAKGNILERFSAQQFPDLHSELNLSSLELGDSALYFCASSVSGGGPARGYTFGSGTRLTVV.

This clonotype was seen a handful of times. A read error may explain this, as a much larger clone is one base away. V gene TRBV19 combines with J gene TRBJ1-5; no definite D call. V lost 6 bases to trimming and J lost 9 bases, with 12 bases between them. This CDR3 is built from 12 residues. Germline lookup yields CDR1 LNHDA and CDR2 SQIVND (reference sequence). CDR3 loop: CASSKRRVPQHF. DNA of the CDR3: TGTGCCAGTAGCAAGAGAAGGGTGCCCCAGCATTTT.

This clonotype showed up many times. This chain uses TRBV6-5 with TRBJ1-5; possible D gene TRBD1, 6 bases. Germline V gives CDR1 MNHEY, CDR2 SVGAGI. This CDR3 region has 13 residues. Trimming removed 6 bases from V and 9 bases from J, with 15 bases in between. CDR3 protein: CASSRGLIRPQHF. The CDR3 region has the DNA TGTGCCAGCAGCAGGGGTTTGATACGGCCCCAGCATTTT.